This TCR beta chain was profiled in a study of T cells in Graves' hyperthyroidism and ophthalmopathy. On the study more broadly: The initial diagnosis was the point when peripheral blood was collected, ahead of any treatment.

Together with thyroid ultrasound, orbital computed tomography, serum thyroxine and TRAb, clinical symptoms were used for diagnoses. What was amplified from RNA transcripts were TCR beta CDR3 regions. With the HTBI primer set, the TCR CDR3 went through a first round of RT-PCR. TCRdb recomputed calls from the multiplex PCR reads with MiXCR, one row per CDR3 protein. The sample has about 740,000 distinct CDR3 sequences, 14% seen once. At least ten counts were recorded for this clonotype. Antigen: not known. This CDR3 contains 16 residues. Per the germline V gene, CDR1 is KGHSH and CDR2 is LQKENI. Trimming removed 5 bases at V and 12 bases at J, with 25 bases between. Study-level findings and limits: Researchers report that a 13 V-J model separated ophthalmopathy from stable hyperthyroidism. Most expanded thyroid clonotypes above 0.001 also appeared in blood.

J is TRBJ1-4 and V is TRBV18; no reliable D call. Input material: blood. This clonotype was sampled from a woman aged 18-29 years with Graves' hyperthyroidism. CDR3 in DNA: TGTGCCAGCTCAACGTTCGGAACCGATCGGCCCGTGGAACTGTTTTTT. Protein product: CASSTFGTDRPVELFF.